A single sample gave rise to the 21 T cell receptor beta chains below, sequenced in a study of long-term antiretroviral therapy in people with HIV. They ran version v3.0 of the immunoSEQ assay at survey level. Profiled with immunoSEQ multiplex PCR; TCRdb holds only in-frame clones, not every one. The data show 30,000 to 45,000 clones, roughly 78% seen once. The sequenced sample was unsorted PBMCs, obtained 3.4 years after starting antiretroviral therapy. Every receptor here comes from a man aged 30-40 years with HIV.

The chain is built from TRBV2 and TRBJ2-2; 7 bases agree with TRBD2. The CDR3 totals 13 residues. With V trimmed by 6 bases and J by 6 bases, 4 bases remained unmatched. Germline V gene lookup returns CDR1 SNHLY and CDR2 FYNNEI. CDR3 sequence: CASRAGWAGELFF. CDR3 DNA sequence: TGTGCCAGCAGAGCGGGATGGGCCGGGGAGCTGTTTTTT.

The chain joins TRBV7-3 to TRBJ2-1, with D possibly TRBD2 on 6 matching bases. The CDR3 length is 15 residues. The V gene lost 3 bases and the J gene lost 0 bases, with 9 bases spanning the gap. CDR1 is SGHTA, CDR2 FQGTGA, per germline. CDR3 in DNA: TGTGCCAGCAGCTTGGGACTGAGCTCCTACAATGAGCAGTTCTTC. It specifies CASSLGLSSYNEQFF.

This clone has only a few counts. The CDR3 DNA sequence: TGTGCCAGCAGCTTACAAGGCTACCCAGTTGAGCAGTACTTC. It specifies CASSLQGYPVEQYF. V is TRBV13 and J is TRBJ2-7, with D unclear. The CDR3 spans 14 residues. V was pared by 2 bases and J by 7 bases, with 15 bases between. Germline loops: CDR1 PRHDT, CDR2 FYEKMQ (reference sequence).

J is TRBJ1-3 and V is TRBV5-1; D is unresolved. The CDR3 loop spans 16 amino acids. V lost 3 bases and J lost 0, with 13 bases in between. The germline V gene has CDR1 SGHRS and CDR2 YFSETQ. The CDR3 DNA is TGCGCCAGCAGCTCGGGCCCACTGAGCTCTGGAAACACCATATATTTT. It specifies CASSSGPLSSGNTIYF.

The CDR3 sequence: CASSPRQANIQYF. The CDR3, as DNA: TGTGCCAGCAGCCCCCGACAGGCAAACATTCAGTACTTC. The chain couples TRBV7-9 to TRBJ2-4; possibly TRBD1 for D (6 bases). The V gene lost 5 bases and the J gene lost 6 bases, with 11 bases spanning the gap. The V gene's germline CDR1 is SEHNR and CDR2 FQNEAQ (reference sequence). This CDR3 spans 13 amino acids.

The CDR3 sequence is CAWSSDSTGGYTF. CDR3 bases: TGTGCCTGGAGTAGTGACAGCACAGGTGGCTACACCTTC. The V and J genes are TRBV30 and TRBJ1-2, with a tentative D call TRBD1 (5 bases). The CDR3 has 13 amino acids. V was cut by 2 bases and J by 7 bases, with 14 bases left in between. Germline V CDR1 and CDR2: GTSNPN, SVGIG (reference sequence).

V and J are TRBV6-5 and TRBJ2-7, with a tentative D call TRBD2 (6 bases). The germline CDR1 and CDR2 sequences are MNHEY and SVGAGI. The CDR3 runs 14 residues. Trimming took 4 bases from V and 4 from J, leaving 14 bases between them. The CDR3 DNA is TGTGCCAGCAGTTTTTTTGCGGGGCTTTACGAGCAGTACTTC. Its protein is CASSFFAGLYEQYF.

The rearrangement links TRBV4-3 to TRBJ2-1; TRBD2 aligns across 9 bases. CDR1 is LGHNA, CDR2 YSLEER, per germline. J was trimmed by 11 bases and V by 0 bases; bases with no gene match: 17. This CDR3 contains 18 residues. The CDR3 coding sequence is TGCGCCAGCAGCCAAGACGGAGTAGCGGGAGCTTTAGGGGAAAAGCAGTTCTTC. It encodes CASSQDGVAGALGEKQFF.

The chain is built from TRBV7-9 and TRBJ1-1; D not resolved. V shed 1 base and J shed 2 bases, with 11 bases lying between them. The CDR3 runs to 15 residues. The germline V gene has CDR1 SEHNR and CDR2 FQNEAQ (reference sequence). CDR3 sequence (DNA): TGTGCCAGCAGCTTAGAGGGCCAAATAAACACTGAAGCTTTCTTT. Translation gives CASSLEGQINTEAFF.

CDR3 sequence (DNA): TGTGCCAGCAGTTCGGGACTCTCCACAGATACGCAGTATTTT. This translates into CASSSGLSTDTQYF. The V and J genes are TRBV27 and TRBJ2-3; a possible D gene is TRBD2 (6 bases). The CDR3 runs 14 residues. V lost 4 bases to trimming and J lost 2 bases, with 10 bases between them. Germline loops: CDR1 MNHEY, CDR2 SMNVEV (reference sequence).

The gene calls are TRBV18 and TRBJ2-7, with 10 bases matching TRBD1. This CDR3 has 16 residues. Germline values: CDR1 KGHSH, CDR2 LQKENI. Losses at the gene ends were 4 bases for V and 4 bases for J; bases not matched to a gene: 10. This chain's CDR3 is CASSLQMTGGSYEQYF. The CDR3 DNA follows: TGTGCCAGCTCACTTCAAATGACAGGGGGCTCTTACGAGCAGTACTTC.

V gene TRBV28 combines with J gene TRBJ2-3; 9 bases line up with TRBD1. In germline, CDR1 is MDHEN, CDR2 SYDVKM. CDR3 length: 15 residues. With 6 bases clipped from V and 8 bases from J, the junction kept 12 bases outside the gene matches. In DNA, the CDR3 is TGTGCCAGCAGAGACGCCGGGACAGGGATAGTTACGCAGTATTTT. Protein: CASRDAGTGIVTQYF.

This clone was observed a single time. The chain carries TRBV7-9 and TRBJ2-4, with 7 bases matching TRBD2. Germline V gene data show CDR1 as SEHNR and CDR2 as FQNEAQ (reference sequence). The CDR3 length is 12 residues. J lost 9 bases, V lost 3 bases, and 2 bases had no gene match. DNA of the CDR3: TGTGCCAGCAGCTTGGGAGGGATCATTCAGTACTTC. Translated, it gives CASSLGGIIQYF.

This clone was seen just once. J is TRBJ1-2 and V is TRBV5-6; D unclear. The CDR3 covers 13 residues. The germline V gene encodes CDR1 SGHDT and CDR2 YYEEEE. Trimming removed 4 bases at V and 1 base at J, with 8 bases between. In nucleotides, the CDR3 is TGTGCCAGCAGCCAGGTCCTTAACTATGGCTACACCTTC. It encodes CASSQVLNYGYTF.

V and J are TRBV28 and TRBJ2-3, with TRBD2 matching 8 bases. V trimming: 3 bases; J trimming: 1 base; junction bases outside the gene matches: 9. CDR3 size: 17 residues. Germline assignment: CDR1 MDHEN and CDR2 SYDVKM. The CDR3 DNA follows: TGTGCCAGCAGTTTTCTCCCGGGAGGGCAAGGCACAGATACGCAGTATTTT. Translating gives CASSFLPGGQGTDTQYF.

This CDR3 is CASSPYREGGYTF. CDR3 nucleotides: TGTGCCAGCAGTCCTTACAGGGAGGGAGGCTACACCTTC. The chain joins TRBV28 to TRBJ1-2; TRBD1 is a possible D gene (6 bases). Germline V gene sequence: CDR1 MDHEN, CDR2 SYDVKM. The CDR3 length is 13 residues. Trimming removed 5 bases from V and 8 bases from J, with 15 bases in between.

The rearrangement uses TRBV7-9 and TRBJ2-1, with unresolved D. Trimming removed 5 bases from V and 0 bases from J, with 11 bases in between. The CDR3 consists of 15 residues. Germline V gene data show CDR1 as SEHNR and CDR2 as FQNEAQ (reference sequence). The CDR3 DNA sequence: TGTGCCAGCAGCCATCAGAACCCCTCCTACAATGAGCAGTTCTTC. This gives the protein CASSHQNPSYNEQFF.

This clone has a single count. This sequence joins TRBV28 and TRBJ2-5; TRBD2 might be the D (6 bases). This CDR3 region has 19 residues. Germline V gene lookup returns CDR1 MDHEN and CDR2 SYDVKM. V lost 6 bases and J 0 bases, leaving 26 bases between the germline ends. CDR3 loop: CASSSLYPRLGTYQETQYF. CDR3 DNA: TGTGCCAGCAGCTCCCTATACCCCCGACTAGGCACGTACCAAGAGACCCAGTACTTC.

The chain recombines TRBV7-8 with TRBJ2-1, with 9 bases identical to TRBD2. CDR3 size: 12 residues. With 5 bases clipped from V and 8 bases from J, the junction kept 1 base outside the gene matches. Germline values: CDR1 SGHVS, CDR2 FQNEAQ. CDR3 in amino acids: CASSSGRHEQFF. The CDR3 DNA follows: TGTGCCAGCAGCAGCGGGAGGCATGAGCAGTTCTTC.

V gene TRBV5-4 combines with J gene TRBJ1-1; D ambiguous. Germline-derived CDR1 and CDR2 are SGHNT and YYREEE (reference sequence). The CDR3 has 14 residues. V was shortened by 5 bases and J by 8 bases, with 19 bases between the two germline ends. CDR3 in amino acids: CASSPIGPAGEAFF. The CDR3 DNA is TGTGCCAGCAGTCCGATTGGGCCCGCCGGAGAAGCTTTCTTT.

This clone has a handful of counts. The rearrangement links TRBV7-2 to TRBJ2-7; D gene unclear. The germline V and J ends were trimmed by 5 bases and 0 bases, with 5 bases remaining between them. The germline V gene has CDR1 SGHTA and CDR2 FQGNSA. The length of the CDR3 is 12 residues. The CDR3 nucleotides are TGTGCCAGCAGCCCGAGCTCCTACGAGCAGTACTTC. Protein product: CASSPSSYEQYF.